The text below deals with one T cell receptor beta chain. Its matching antigen is unknown. This sample is drawn from a study of cytomegalovirus exposure and HLA in healthy donors. CDR1 is MGHRA, CDR2 YSYEKL, per germline. The junction had 10 bases not matched to a gene; V was cut back by 4 bases and J by 7 bases. The CDR3 extends over 15 amino acids. PCR used 60 Vbeta primers and 13 Jbeta primers. Method: immunoSEQ multiplex PCR; TCRdb's copy keeps in-frame clones and lacks some. The data contain 99,000 or so clones, over 75% of them singletons. Study conclusions and caveats: What was likely a sequencing artifact was a cluster of highly shared sequence variants. It has been reported that TCR beta sequences accurately predicted the HLA-A and HLA-B alleles of most subjects. Most TCR sequences showed up rarely, but some public TCRs showed up in many donors.

The source of this sequence is a woman between 40 and 50 years old in good health and CMV-seropositive. The sequencing sample was made of PBMCs. The rearrangement links TRBV4-1 to TRBJ1-5; TRBD1 matches 7 bases. CDR3 in amino acids: CASSLGPDRDQPQHF. For the CDR3, the DNA is TGCGCCAGCAGCCTGGGACCTGACAGGGACCAGCCCCAGCATTTT.